The text below deals with one TCR beta chain. Its target antigen remains unknown. The input lacks base qualities; no much larger clone sits a single base away. Genomic DNA was used for TRB sequencing, which was performed with the immunoSEQ assay at survey resolution or with the hsTCRB kit. Per the original workflow: Initial read processing used immunoSEQ software, and repertoire analyses used the LymphoSeq R package. For each TRB dataset, clonality was calculated as 1 minus normalized Shannon entropy, and the Gini coefficient was computed as well. To infer phenotypes in unsorted samples, TRB sequences from sorted subsets of the recipient or donor were mapped onto unsorted samples from the same recipient. TCRdb re-hosts the immuneACCESS table, in-frame sequences only. Its copies lack some clones; in the studies checked, an unresolved V gene accounts for under half of them, and the cause for the rest is not known. Clone size and V and J calls were adopted from that table, with D and trimming inferred from the DNA. The sample profile shows 25,000 to 30,000 clones; about nine tenths of them were found once. Roughly 3.3% of the sample rests with the top ten.

The sample is drawn from a study of T cells after posttransplantation cyclophosphamide (TCRdb year 2016). Some background on the complete study: T cell repertoire reconstitution was tracked by TRB sequencing after myeloablative bone marrow transplantation in which posttransplantation cyclophosphamide was used as GVHD prophylaxis. Samples from about 35 PTCy-treated patients, along with samples from roughly 15 of their related bone marrow donors, underwent antigen receptor sequencing. Blood from all 30 or so PTCy patients with 1-year posttransplant specimens was subjected to TRB sequencing. TRB sequencing was also done on up to roughly 3 additional blood samples from 2 to 5.2 years after transplant in 3 patients, and on pretransplant blood from 4 patients. Because TRA and TRB clonality correlated tightly in under ten samples, the subsequent TCR analyses were limited to TRB only. Public TRB sequences were queried against a database of over 3,000 sequences associated with responses to pathogens, tumor antigens, self-antigens and alloantigens.

The cysteine opens and the phenylalanine closes a CDR3 of 12 amino acids. Of all the DNA, just the CDR3 is kept, 36 bases in frame from base 1. V trim: 0 bases; J trim: 10 bases; unmatched bases: 3. According to the germline V gene (reference sequence), CDR1 reads SGHNT and CDR2 reads YYREEE. Overall study results and their limits: At 1-2 months, donor-recipient similarity was low but rose over the first year, and the later blood repertoires were often dominated by donor CD8+ memory clones. Across the approximately 42 patients, TRB clonality was highly associated with recipient CMV seropositivity and CMV reactivation, and diversity with PTCy was similar to that in the CNI/methotrexate controls. The TRB repertoires of T cells infiltrating skin or GI tract showed only limited overlap with the TRB repertoires of T cells in blood.

Related bone marrow donors provided peripheral blood samples on the day of marrow donation. Peripheral blood and bone marrow mononuclear cells were isolated by Ficoll-Hypaque density centrifugation and were cryopreserved. Sequences were obtained from PBMCs. This receptor was taken from a man in his forties or fifties. Recombination joined TRBV5-4 with TRBJ1-1, and 7 junctional nucleotides match TRBD1. The DNA sequence is as follows: TGTGCCAGCAGCTTGGAAGGGACAGTAGCTTTCTTT. Its protein is CASSLEGTVAFF. Reference TRBV5-4 and TRBJ1-1 proteins supply the regions before and after the CDR3; the full variable domain is: ETGVTQSPTHLIKTRGQQVTLRCSSQSGHNTVSWYQQALGQGPQFIFQYYREEENGRGNFPPRFSGLQFPNYSSELNVNALELDDSALYLCASSLEGTVAFFGQGTRLTVV.